This is a list of T cell receptor beta chains from one sample in a study of blood T cell repertoires in COVID-19. Method: immunoSEQ multiplex PCR; TCRdb's copy keeps in-frame clones and lacks some. The top ten clones hold 7.5% to 9.5% of a sample with about 170,000 clones, 70% to 90% of them seen once. The sample comprised peripheral blood. The origin of the receptors is a man aged 35 to 55 who had recovered from COVID-19. Both conserved end residues are part of each CDR3. D genes are given only for firm matches. Size tells how often a clone was seen (once, few, many) or the class of an expanded clone, and some rows leave it out.

abundance: once
j_gene: TRBJ1-3
v_gene: TRBV11-3
d_gene: NA
CDR3aa: CASSSSRQGNTIYF
CDR3nt: TGTGCCAGCAGCTCCTCGCGACAGGGAAACACCATATATTTT

abundance: NA
j_gene: TRBJ2-5
v_gene: TRBV10-3
d_gene: TRBD2
CDR3aa: CAISESLAGGETQYF
CDR3nt: TGTGCCATCAGTGAATCGCTAGCGGGCGGAGAGACCCAGTACTTC

abundance: NA
j_gene: TRBJ2-3
v_gene: TRBV4-2
d_gene: TRBD2
CDR3aa: CASSQDTGLAVPDTQYF
CDR3nt: TGTGCCAGCAGCCAAGATACCGGACTAGCGGTCCCCGATACGCAGTATTTT

abundance: NA
j_gene: TRBJ1-3
v_gene: TRBV7-9
d_gene: NA
CDR3aa: CASSLGRSSGNTIYF
CDR3nt: TGTGCCAGCAGCTTAGGTAGGAGCTCTGGAAACACCATATATTTT

abundance: NA
j_gene: TRBJ1-4
v_gene: TRBV6-5
d_gene: TRBD1
CDR3aa: CASRIGTGGGKLFF
CDR3nt: TGTGCCAGCAGAATAGGGACAGGGGGTGGAAAACTGTTTTTT

abundance: NA
j_gene: TRBJ2-4
v_gene: TRBV15
d_gene: NA
CDR3aa: CATSRARSNIQYF
CDR3nt: TGTGCCACCAGCAGAGCTCGGAGCAACATTCAGTACTTC

abundance: NA
j_gene: TRBJ1-1
v_gene: TRBV11-3
d_gene: NA
CDR3aa: CASSPDMNTEAFF
CDR3nt: TGTGCCAGCAGCCCCGACATGAACACTGAAGCTTTCTTT

abundance: once
j_gene: TRBJ2-1
v_gene: TRBV28
d_gene: TRBD2
CDR3aa: CASFTSGRAGEQFF
CDR3nt: TGTGCCAGCTTTACTAGCGGGAGGGCCGGTGAGCAGTTCTTC

abundance: NA
j_gene: TRBJ1-1
v_gene: TRBV11-3
d_gene: NA
CDR3aa: CASSLGRGTEAFF
CDR3nt: TGTGCCAGCAGCTTAGGACGGGGGACTGAAGCTTTCTTT

abundance: NA
j_gene: TRBJ1-2
v_gene: TRBV6-5
d_gene: NA
CDR3aa: CASSSTYGYTF
CDR3nt: TGTGCCAGCAGTTCTACCTATGGCTACACCTTC

abundance: NA
j_gene: TRBJ2-7
v_gene: TRBV2
d_gene: NA
CDR3aa: CASSEAGLARTYEQYF
CDR3nt: TGTGCCAGCAGTGAAGCGGGCCTAGCGAGAACCTACGAGCAGTACTTC

abundance: NA
j_gene: TRBJ2-3
v_gene: TRBV18
d_gene: NA
CDR3aa: CASSPEAGESTDTQYF
CDR3nt: TGTGCCAGCTCACCAGAGGCGGGCGAAAGCACAGATACGCAGTATTTT

abundance: NA
j_gene: TRBJ2-1
v_gene: TRBV28
d_gene: NA
CDR3aa: CASSNLERLSYNEQFF
CDR3nt: TGTGCCAGCAGCAATCTAGAGCGGCTCTCCTACAATGAGCAGTTCTTC

abundance: NA
j_gene: TRBJ2-5
v_gene: TRBV30
d_gene: NA
CDR3aa: CAWSGAVQETQYF
CDR3nt: TGTGCCTGGAGTGGCGCGGTTCAAGAGACCCAGTACTTC

abundance: NA
j_gene: TRBJ2-5
v_gene: TRBV10-3
d_gene: NA
CDR3aa: CATLLGQGETQYF
CDR3nt: TGTGCCACTTTATTGGGGCAGGGAGAGACCCAGTACTTC

abundance: NA
j_gene: TRBJ2-2
v_gene: TRBV27
d_gene: NA
CDR3aa: CASSFATSQGTGELFF
CDR3nt: TGTGCCAGCAGTTTTGCTACTAGCCAGGGCACCGGGGAGCTGTTTTTT

abundance: once
j_gene: TRBJ1-3
v_gene: TRBV6-1
d_gene: NA
CDR3aa: CASSELHREGSGNTIYF
CDR3nt: TGTGCCAGCAGTGAACTTCACAGGGAGGGGTCTGGAAACACCATATATTTT

abundance: NA
j_gene: TRBJ1-2
v_gene: TRBV9
d_gene: TRBD1
CDR3aa: CASSVDEGQGDYGYTF
CDR3nt: TGTGCCAGCAGCGTAGATGAGGGGCAGGGGGACTATGGCTACACCTTC

abundance: NA
j_gene: TRBJ2-7
v_gene: TRBV4-1
d_gene: NA
CDR3aa: CASSQDVSSYEQYF
CDR3nt: TGCGCCAGCAGCCAAGATGTTAGCTCCTACGAGCAGTACTTC

abundance: NA
j_gene: TRBJ2-7
v_gene: TRBV2
d_gene: TRBD2
CDR3aa: CASSGPGLADTYEQYF
CDR3nt: TGTGCCAGCAGTGGTCCGGGACTAGCGGACACCTACGAGCAGTACTTC

abundance: NA
j_gene: TRBJ1-5
v_gene: TRBV7-5
d_gene: NA
CDR3aa: CARSQDAPGTGSNQPQHF
CDR3nt: TGTGCCAGAAGTCAGGATGCCCCCGGGACAGGTAGCAATCAGCCCCAGCATTTT

abundance: NA
j_gene: TRBJ2-5
v_gene: TRBV11-2
d_gene: TRBD2
CDR3aa: CASSLDRLPREGQYF
CDR3nt: TGTGCCAGCAGCTTAGATAGGCTCCCTAGGGAGGGCCAGTACTTC

abundance: once
j_gene: TRBJ2-7
v_gene: TRBV24-1
d_gene: NA
CDR3aa: CATKGAYEQYF
CDR3nt: TGTGCCACCAAAGGGGCTTACGAGCAGTACTTC

abundance: NA
j_gene: TRBJ2-7
v_gene: TRBV15
d_gene: NA
CDR3aa: CATSRDGSYEQYF
CDR3nt: TGTGCCACCAGCAGAGATGGCAGCTACGAGCAGTACTTC

abundance: NA
j_gene: TRBJ2-3
v_gene: TRBV11-2
d_gene: NA
CDR3aa: CASSLERVTDTQYF
CDR3nt: TGTGCCAGCAGCTTGGAGCGGGTCACAGATACGCAGTATTTT

abundance: NA
j_gene: TRBJ2-7
v_gene: TRBV5-1
d_gene: NA
CDR3aa: CASSLGGGTYEQYF
CDR3nt: TGCGCCAGCAGCTTGGGGGGCGGAACCTACGAGCAGTACTTC

abundance: NA
j_gene: TRBJ2-5
v_gene: TRBV30
d_gene: NA
CDR3aa: CACTPFGRTQYF
CDR3nt: TGTGCCTGCACCCCTTTTGGTAGGACCCAGTACTTC

abundance: NA
j_gene: TRBJ1-5
v_gene: TRBV7-8
d_gene: TRBD1
CDR3aa: CASSLAGRGRDGNQPQHF
CDR3nt: TGTGCCAGCAGCTTAGCTGGCAGGGGGCGAGATGGCAATCAGCCCCAGCATTTT

abundance: NA
j_gene: TRBJ2-5
v_gene: TRBV11-3
d_gene: TRBD1
CDR3aa: CASSLIRQGGETQYF
CDR3nt: TGTGCCAGCAGCCTCATCCGACAGGGTGGAGAGACCCAGTACTTC

abundance: NA
j_gene: TRBJ1-5
v_gene: TRBV4-1
d_gene: NA
CDR3aa: CASSQDRSNQPQHF
CDR3nt: TGCGCCAGCAGCCAGGACAGAAGCAATCAGCCCCAGCATTTT

abundance: NA
j_gene: TRBJ2-5
v_gene: TRBV18
d_gene: NA
CDR3aa: CASSLGAETQYF
CDR3nt: TGTGCCAGCTCCCTAGGGGCAGAGACCCAGTACTTC

abundance: NA
j_gene: TRBJ1-2
v_gene: TRBV6-5
d_gene: NA
CDR3aa: CASREIQGAYGYTF
CDR3nt: TGTGCCAGCAGGGAGATACAGGGTGCCTATGGCTACACCTTC

abundance: NA
j_gene: TRBJ1-5
v_gene: TRBV30
d_gene: NA
CDR3aa: CACQAGGVNQPQHF
CDR3nt: TGTGCCTGTCAAGCTGGGGGGGTAAATCAGCCCCAGCATTTT

abundance: NA
j_gene: TRBJ1-4
v_gene: TRBV18
d_gene: NA
CDR3aa: CASSPAGAFNEKLFF
CDR3nt: TGTGCCAGCTCACCTGCAGGGGCCTTTAATGAAAAACTGTTTTTT

abundance: NA
j_gene: TRBJ1-2
v_gene: TRBV19
d_gene: NA
CDR3aa: CASYGVNYGYTF
CDR3nt: TGTGCCAGTTATGGAGTCAACTATGGCTACACCTTC

abundance: NA
j_gene: TRBJ1-5
v_gene: TRBV7-9
d_gene: NA
CDR3aa: CASSIFADQPQHF
CDR3nt: TGTGCCAGCAGCATATTCGCGGATCAGCCCCAGCATTTT

abundance: NA
j_gene: TRBJ1-1
v_gene: TRBV6-5
d_gene: NA
CDR3aa: CASSKQGSNTEAFF
CDR3nt: TGTGCCAGCAGCAAACAGGGCTCCAACACTGAAGCTTTCTTT

abundance: NA
j_gene: TRBJ2-2
v_gene: TRBV3-1/TRBV3-2
d_gene: NA
CDR3aa: CASSQDGGGGELFF
CDR3nt: TGTGCCAGCAGCCAAGACGGGGGTGGCGGGGAGCTGTTTTTT

abundance: NA
j_gene: TRBJ1-1
v_gene: TRBV13
d_gene: NA
CDR3aa: CASSSRVRGLNTEAFF
CDR3nt: TGTGCCAGCAGCTCGCGGGTTAGAGGGCTGAACACTGAAGCTTTCTTT

abundance: once
j_gene: TRBJ2-7
v_gene: TRBV19
d_gene: TRBD2
CDR3aa: CARHDRTGLAGTYEQYF
CDR3nt: TGTGCCAGACATGACAGGACGGGACTAGCGGGGACCTACGAGCAGTACTTC

abundance: NA
j_gene: TRBJ2-1
v_gene: TRBV12-3/TRBV12-4
d_gene: TRBD2
CDR3aa: CASNLAGRDEQFF
CDR3nt: TGTGCCAGCAACCTAGCGGGACGGGATGAGCAGTTCTTC

abundance: NA
j_gene: TRBJ2-5
v_gene: TRBV7-2
d_gene: TRBD2
CDR3aa: CASSPKRERETQYF
CDR3nt: TGTGCCAGCAGCCCTAAGCGGGAGAGGGAGACCCAGTACTTC

abundance: NA
j_gene: TRBJ1-1
v_gene: TRBV19
d_gene: TRBD1
CDR3aa: CASSMQGDTEAFF
CDR3nt: TGTGCCAGTAGTATGCAGGGGGACACTGAAGCTTTCTTT

abundance: NA
j_gene: TRBJ2-1
v_gene: TRBV2
d_gene: NA
CDR3aa: CASSEGQGLRSEQFF
CDR3nt: TGTGCCAGCAGTGAGGGGCAGGGATTACGGAGTGAGCAGTTCTTC

abundance: NA
j_gene: TRBJ2-5
v_gene: TRBV18
d_gene: TRBD1
CDR3aa: CASSPGQGPLKTQYF
CDR3nt: TGTGCCAGCTCACCTGGACAGGGCCCACTGAAGACCCAGTACTTC

abundance: few
j_gene: TRBJ2-7
v_gene: TRBV18
d_gene: TRBD1
CDR3aa: CASSPGQGREQYF
CDR3nt: TGTGCCAGCTCACCGGGACAGGGTCGCGAGCAGTACTTC

abundance: NA
j_gene: TRBJ1-2
v_gene: TRBV7-8
d_gene: NA
CDR3aa: CASSLGEEYGYTF
CDR3nt: TGTGCCAGCAGCTTAGGGGAGGAGTATGGCTACACCTTC

abundance: NA
j_gene: TRBJ2-1
v_gene: TRBV9
d_gene: NA
CDR3aa: CASSVGAGRSYNEQFF
CDR3nt: TGTGCCAGCAGCGTAGGAGCGGGCCGCTCCTACAATGAGCAGTTCTTC

abundance: NA
j_gene: TRBJ2-2
v_gene: TRBV7-8
d_gene: TRBD2
CDR3aa: CASSFPGLGNTGELFF
CDR3nt: TGTGCCAGCAGCTTCCCGGGACTAGGGAACACCGGGGAGCTGTTTTTT

abundance: NA
j_gene: TRBJ2-2
v_gene: TRBV30
d_gene: NA
CDR3aa: CAWTLGGEELFF
CDR3nt: TGTGCCTGGACCCTGGGGGGTGAGGAGCTGTTTTTT

abundance: NA
j_gene: TRBJ2-5
v_gene: TRBV5-1
d_gene: TRBD1
CDR3aa: CASSLGQGYQETQYF
CDR3nt: TGCGCCAGCAGCTTGGGACAGGGATACCAAGAGACCCAGTACTTC